Following are 20 T cell receptor beta chains from one sample sequenced in a study of cytomegalovirus exposure and HLA in healthy donors. The PCR ran on 60 Vbeta and 13 Jbeta primers. Using immunoSEQ multiplex PCR, the repertoire was profiled, and TCRdb retains in-frame clones only, with some absent. Among approximately 190,000 clones listed, more than 65% were seen once. The specimen was PBMCs. The receptors come from a woman aged 30 to 39 in good health and CMV-seropositive.

This clone was recorded only once. The rearrangement links TRBV18 to TRBJ2-2; 7 bases map to TRBD1. CDR3 length equals 15 residues. V lost 4 bases and J lost 0; bases outside the gene matches: 2. Germline-derived CDR1 and CDR2 are KGHSH and LQKENI. The CDR3 protein is CASSRTGANTGELFF. The CDR3 coding sequence is TGTGCCAGCTCACGAACAGGGGCGAACACCGGGGAGCTGTTTTTT.

The chain carries TRBV5-6 and TRBJ1-1; no definite D call. V lost 0 bases and J lost 1, with 4 bases in between. CDR3 length: 13 amino acids. Germline V gives CDR1 SGHDT, CDR2 YYEEEE. CDR3 sequence: CASSLAGNTEAFF. CDR3 in DNA: TGTGCCAGCAGCTTGGCAGGGAACACTGAAGCTTTCTTT.

A few counts support this clone. The rearrangement joins TRBV7-2 to TRBJ1-2; D remains unclear. Germline loops: CDR1 SGHTA, CDR2 FQGNSA. The CDR3 totals 14 residues. Trimming left V 1 base short and J 5 bases short, with 11 bases between. The CDR3 here is CASSLGFGVYGYTF. The CDR3 bases are TGTGCCAGCAGCTTAGGATTCGGAGTTTATGGCTACACCTTC. Looking up the rest from reference TRBV7-2 and TRBJ1-2 gives the full variable domain: GAGVSQSPSNKVTEKGKDVELRCDPISGHTALYWYRQSLGQGLEFLIYFQGNSAPDKSGLPSDRFSAERTGGSVSTLTIQRTQQEDSAVYLCASSLGFGVYGYTFGSGTRLTVV.

The CDR3: CASSVTGIGDGYTF. CDR3 sequence (DNA): TGTGCCAGCAGTGTTACAGGGATTGGAGATGGCTACACCTTC. The gene calls are TRBV27 and TRBJ1-2; TRBD1 might be the D (6 bases). There are 14 residues in the CDR3. The germline V gene has CDR1 MNHEY and CDR2 SMNVEV (reference sequence). With 5 bases removed from V and 6 bases from J, the gap between germline ends came to 16 bases.

This rearrangement joins TRBV5-1 to TRBJ1-1; the D gene is possibly TRBD1 (5 bases). The ends were cut back, 3 bases at V and 1 base at J, with 13 bases in the middle. The V gene's germline CDR1 is SGHRS and CDR2 YFSETQ. The CDR3 loop spans 15 amino acids. CDR3 amino acids: CASSSITGPNTEAFF. CDR3 DNA sequence: TGCGCCAGCAGCTCAATTACAGGTCCGAACACTGAAGCTTTCTTT.

As to this clone: One end of the junction fails to match germline, which may point to a read error. The chain couples TRBV10-2 to TRBJ2-2; D remains ambiguous. The germline V gene encodes CDR1 WSHSY and CDR2 SAAADI. CDR3 size: 11 residues. Here the CDR3 DNA reads TGCGCCAGCAGGGAGTATAGGGAGCTGTTTTTT. This codes for CASREYRELFF.

The genes are TRBV28 and TRBJ2-1, with 11 nucleotides matching TRBD2. In germline, CDR1 is MDHEN, CDR2 SYDVKM. Trimming at V came to 5 bases and at J to 2 bases, leaving 5 bases not matched to a gene. The CDR3 runs to 16 residues. CDR3 residues: CASSTPGLAAYNEQFF. The CDR3 DNA reads TGTGCCAGCAGTACCCCGGGACTAGCGGCCTACAATGAGCAGTTCTTC. Full variable domain (missing parts from reference TRBV28 and TRBJ2-1): DVKVTQSSRYLVKRTGEKVFLECVQDMDHENMFWYRQDPGLGLRLIYFSYDVKMKEKGDIPEGYSVSREKKERFSLILESASTNQTSMYLCASSTPGLAAYNEQFFGPGTRLTVL.

This clone was seen a single time. The chain is built from TRBV7-8 and TRBJ1-5, with D possibly matching TRBD1 (5 bases). The CDR3 is 15 residues long. Per the germline V gene, CDR1 is SGHVS and CDR2 is FQNEAQ. V lost 1 base and J 6 bases, leaving 13 bases between the germline ends. CDR3 in DNA: TGTGCCAGCAGCTTAGTGTTCGCAGGGCGTCAGCCCCAGCATTTT. It encodes CASSLVFAGRQPQHF. The whole variable domain, remainder taken from reference TRBV7-8 and TRBJ1-5, is GAGVSQSPRYKVAKRGQDVALRCDPISGHVSLFWYQQALGQGPEFLTYFQNEAQLDKSGLPSDRFFAERPEGSVSTLKIQRTQQEDSAVYLCASSLVFAGRQPQHFGDGTRLSIL.

This clone was seen only a few times. This chain uses TRBV6-5 with TRBJ2-5; D is perhaps TRBD2 (5 bases). The CDR3 has 13 amino acids. V lost 1 base and J 5 bases, leaving 8 bases between the germline ends. Per the germline V gene, CDR1 is MNHEY and CDR2 is SVGAGI. DNA of the CDR3: TGTGCCAGCAGTTACTACTGGGAGGAGACCCAGTACTTC. It yields the protein CASSYYWEETQYF.

This clone was found a few times. The chain is built from TRBV19 and TRBJ1-1; D ambiguous. There are 14 residues in the CDR3. CDR1 is LNHDA, CDR2 SQIVND, per germline (reference sequence). The V and J ends lost 5 bases and 8 bases respectively, with 18 bases between them. CDR3 region: CASSFLGRPGEAFF. The CDR3 nucleotides are TGTGCCAGTAGTTTCTTAGGCAGACCGGGGGAAGCTTTCTTT.

The chain is built from TRBV27 and TRBJ2-7; unclear D gene. The CDR3 totals 13 residues. Trimming took off 2 bases at V and 3 bases at J, with 8 bases between the two ends. CDR1 and CDR2 (germline): MNHEY, SMNVEV (reference sequence). CDR3: CASSLNSLYEQYF. The CDR3 bases are TGTGCCAGCAGTTTAAACTCACTCTACGAGCAGTACTTC.

The chain combines TRBV10-3 with TRBJ1-2; D remains ambiguous. This CDR3 has 14 residues. V lost 5 bases and J lost 8, with 18 bases in between. Germline values: CDR1 ENHRY, CDR2 SYGVKD. The CDR3 loop is CAISPELEHTGYTF. The CDR3 DNA reads as TGTGCCATCAGTCCTGAGTTGGAGCATACGGGCTACACCTTC.

This clone has only one observation. The chain uses TRBV5-1 and TRBJ1-6; D is undetermined. V was cut by 1 base and J by 6 bases, with 14 bases left in between. Germline values: CDR1 SGHRS, CDR2 YFSETQ. The CDR3 totals 16 residues. The DNA of the CDR3 is TGCGCCAGCAGCTTGAGCGCCGGAAGAATTAATTCACCCCTCCACTTT. It translates to CASSLSAGRINSPLHF.

The chain is built from TRBV28 and TRBJ2-3; TRBD1 might be the D (6 bases). Trimming shortened V by 11 bases and J by 4 bases, and 10 bases separated the two germline ends. Germline V gives CDR1 MDHEN, CDR2 SYDVKM. The CDR3 covers 11 residues. CDR3 DNA sequence: TGTGCCTCACAGGGTTCAGATACGCAGTATTTT. This codes for CASQGSDTQYF.

This rearrangement joins TRBV6-5 to TRBJ2-1; 9 nucleotides line up with TRBD1. Germline lookup yields CDR1 MNHEY and CDR2 SVGAGI. Unmatched junction bases numbered 5, after V lost 4 bases and J lost 4 bases. The CDR3 extends over 15 amino acids. CDR3 amino acids: CASSSSGQGYNEQFF. The DNA for the CDR3 is TGTGCCAGCAGTTCAAGCGGACAGGGGTACAATGAGCAGTTCTTC.

This chain connects TRBV5-6 to TRBJ1-4; D gene ambiguous. CDR1 and CDR2 (germline): SGHDT, YYEEEE. Trimming took 0 bases from V and 4 from J, leaving 10 bases between them. The CDR3 is 15 residues long. CDR3 nucleotides: TGTGCCAGCAGCTTGGGCCCGGGGTATAATGAAAAACTGTTTTTT. This codes for CASSLGPGYNEKLFF.

There are a few counts of this clone. The chain recombines TRBV7-9 with TRBJ2-1; D gene uncertain. The germline CDR1 and CDR2 sequences are SEHNR and FQNEAQ (reference sequence). Trimming shortened V by 0 bases and J by 3 bases, and 12 bases separated the two germline ends. The CDR3 spans 16 residues. CDR3 loop: CASSLARVSFYNEQFF. DNA for the CDR3: TGTGCCAGCAGCTTAGCGCGAGTGTCCTTCTACAATGAGCAGTTCTTC.

The rearrangement joins TRBV5-6 to TRBJ1-5; TRBD1 aligns across 10 bases. The ends lost 2 bases at V and 3 bases at J; junction bases unmatched: 11. Germline V gene data show CDR1 as SGHDT and CDR2 as YYEEEE. This CDR3 is 18 amino acids long. CDR3 sequence: CASSFGTGVGVVNQPQHF. The CDR3 region has the DNA TGTGCCAGCAGCTTCGGGACAGGGGTTGGGGTAGTCAATCAGCCCCAGCATTTT.

The chain recombines TRBV2 with TRBJ2-1; no firm D call. This CDR3 spans 11 amino acids. V was cut by 3 bases and J by 7 bases, with 4 bases left in between. Germline values: CDR1 SNHLY, CDR2 FYNNEI. The CDR3 region is CASSDSNEQFF. The CDR3 bases are TGTGCCAGCAGTGATTCGAATGAGCAGTTCTTC.

V usage is TRBV11-3 and J usage is TRBJ2-7, with a weak D call TRBD1 (5 bases). Trimming pared 5 bases from V and 7 bases from J, leaving 21 bases between. Germline V lookup: CDR1 SGHNT, CDR2 YENEEA. The CDR3 is 15 residues long. CDR3 DNA sequence: TGTGCCAGCAGCCTTGCAAGGGGATCCTCTTCGGAGCAGTACTTC. This gives the protein CASSLARGSSSEQYF.